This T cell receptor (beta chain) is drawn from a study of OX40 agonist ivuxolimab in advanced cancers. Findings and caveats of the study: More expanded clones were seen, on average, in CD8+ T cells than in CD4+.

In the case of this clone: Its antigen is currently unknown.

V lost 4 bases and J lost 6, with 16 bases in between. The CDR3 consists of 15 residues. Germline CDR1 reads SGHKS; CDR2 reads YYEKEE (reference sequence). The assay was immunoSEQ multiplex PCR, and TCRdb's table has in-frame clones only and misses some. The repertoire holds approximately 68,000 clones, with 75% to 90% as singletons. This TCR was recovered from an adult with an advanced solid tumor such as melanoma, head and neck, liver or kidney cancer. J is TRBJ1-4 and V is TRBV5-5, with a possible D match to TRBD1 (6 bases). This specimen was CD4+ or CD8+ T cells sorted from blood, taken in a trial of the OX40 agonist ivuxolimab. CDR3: CASSKGVRGDEKLFF. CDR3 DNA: TGTGCCAGCAGCAAAGGGGTCAGGGGAGATGAAAAACTGTTTTTT. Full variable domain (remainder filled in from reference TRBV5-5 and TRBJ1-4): DAGVTQSPTHLIKTRGQQVTLRCSPISGHKSVSWYQQVLGQGPQFIFQYYEKEERGRGNFPDRFSARQFPNYSSELNVNALLLGDSALYLCASSKGVRGDEKLFFGSGTQLSVL.